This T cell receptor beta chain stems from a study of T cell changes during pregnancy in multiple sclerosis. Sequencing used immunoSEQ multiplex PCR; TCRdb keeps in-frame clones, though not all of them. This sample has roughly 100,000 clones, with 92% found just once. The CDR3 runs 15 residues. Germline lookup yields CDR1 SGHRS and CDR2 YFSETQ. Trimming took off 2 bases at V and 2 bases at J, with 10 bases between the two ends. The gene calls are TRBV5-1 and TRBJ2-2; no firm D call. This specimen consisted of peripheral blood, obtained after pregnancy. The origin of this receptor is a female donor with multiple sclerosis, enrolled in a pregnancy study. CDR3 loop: CASSLSSVNTGELFF. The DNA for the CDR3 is TGCGCCAGCAGCTTATCTTCGGTCAACACCGGGGAGCTGTTTTTT. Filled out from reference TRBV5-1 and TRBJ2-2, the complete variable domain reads KAGVTQTPRYLIKTRGQQVTLSCSPISGHRSVSWYQQTPGQGLQFLFEYFSETQRNKGNFPGRFSGRQFSNSRSEMNVSTLELGDSALYLCASSLSSVNTGELFFGEGSRLTVL.